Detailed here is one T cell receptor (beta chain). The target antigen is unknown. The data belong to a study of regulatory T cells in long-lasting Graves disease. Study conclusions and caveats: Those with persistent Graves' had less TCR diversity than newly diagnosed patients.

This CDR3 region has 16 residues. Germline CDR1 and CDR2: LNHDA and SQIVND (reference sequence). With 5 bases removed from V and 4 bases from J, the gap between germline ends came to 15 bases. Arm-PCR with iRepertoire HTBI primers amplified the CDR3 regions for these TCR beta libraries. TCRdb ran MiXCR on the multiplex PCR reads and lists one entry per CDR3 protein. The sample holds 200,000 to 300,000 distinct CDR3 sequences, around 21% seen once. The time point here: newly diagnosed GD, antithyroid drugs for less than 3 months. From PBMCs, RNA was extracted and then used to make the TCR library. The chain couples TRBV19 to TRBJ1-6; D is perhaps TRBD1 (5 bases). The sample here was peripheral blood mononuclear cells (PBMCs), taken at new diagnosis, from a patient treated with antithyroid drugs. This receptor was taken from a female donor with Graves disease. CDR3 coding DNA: TGTGCCAGTAGTCTTGGGAGGGGACGGTATAATTCACCCCTCCACTTT. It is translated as CASSLGRGRYNSPLHF.